The rows below give T cell receptor beta chains drawn from one sample of a study of tumor and adjacent non-tumor tissue in lung cancer. TCRdb called the multiplex PCR reads again in MiXCR, with one record for every CDR3 protein. This table holds around 50,000 distinct CDR3 sequences, around 64% found once. Sequencing was done on a sample of distant non-tumor lung tissue. The receptors derive from a woman between 65 and 79 years old with non-small cell lung cancer. Each CDR3 is given with its conserved first and last residue. A D gene is named only where the DNA matches it firmly. Size tells how often a clone was seen (once, few, many) or the class of an expanded clone, and some rows leave it out.

.	TRBV11-3	TRBJ2-1	.	TGTGCCAGCAGCTTAGACACATGGGGAGGCCATGAACACTTCTTC	CASSLDTWGGHEHFF
.	TRBV6-1	TRBJ2-2	.	TGTGCCAACAGAGCGGTGGAAGTCACCGGGGAGCTGTTTTTT	CANRAVEVTGELFF
.	TRBV29-1	TRBJ2-1	.	TGCAGCGTCGAGATCGGTTTTAGCTACAATGAGCAGTTCTTC	CSVEIGFSYNEQFF
.	TRBV11-2	TRBJ2-3	many	TGTGCCAGCAGCTTAAACCCGGGTTGGGATACGCAGTATTTT	CASSLNPGWDTQYF
.	TRBV7-3	TRBJ2-3	.	TGTGCCAACAGCCCACGGCGGGCAGATACGCAGTATTTT	CANSPRRADTQYF
.	TRBV28	TRBJ1-2	many	TGTGCCAGCAGCGGGAATAACTATGGCTACACCTTC	CASSGNNYGYTF
.	TRBV12-3/TRBV12-4	TRBJ2-6	.	TGTGCCAGCAGTCCGGGGCAGAGGCGATCTGGGGCCGACGTCCTGACTTTC	CASSPGQRRSGADVLTF
.	TRBV4-1	TRBJ2-7	.	TGCGCCAATAGCCAAAACAGGCAGGCCTACGAGCAGTACTTC	CANSQNRQAYEQYF
TRBD2	TRBV5-1	TRBJ2-1	many	TGCGCCAGCAGCTTGTATTCTAGCGGGAGTGATGAGCAGTTCTTC	CASSLYSSGSDEQFF
.	TRBV29-1	TRBJ2-5	.	TGCAACGTTGGCCGGGCTTCAGGAGGGGAGACCCAGTACTTC	CNVGRASGGETQYF
TRBD2	TRBV7-9	TRBJ2-5	many	TGTGCCAGCAGCACTAGCGGGAGCGTGACCCAGTACTTC	CASSTSGSVTQYF
.	TRBV5-6	TRBJ2-7	many	TGTGCCAGCAGCCGTTACCGGGACTGGGGCAACGAGCAGTACTTC	CASSRYRDWGNEQYF
.	TRBV29-1	TRBJ2-5	many	TGCAGCGTTGAGCCCCGGCGGTCGAGTTCCCAACAGAGCCGGGAGACCCAGTACTTC	CSVEPRRSSSQQSRETQYF
.	TRBV21-1	TRBJ2-2	.	.	CTSGRQGAPGSCFF
TRBD2	TRBV10-3	TRBJ2-1	many	TGTGCCATCAGGACGCAGGGTTCTAGCGGGAAGACCTACAATGAGCAGTTCTTC	CAIRTQGSSGKTYNEQFF
TRBD2	TRBV11-1	TRBJ2-1	.	TGTGTCAGCAGCATAGCCCTAGCGGGCTTGTACAATGAGCAGTTATTC	CVSSIALAGLYNEQLF
.	TRBV13	TRBJ2-3	many	TGTGCCAGCACCCCGGTAAACTGGGACCATACGCAGTATTTT	CASTPVNWDHTQYF
TRBD2	TRBV20-1	TRBJ2-5	.	TGCAGTGCTAGTACACTAGCGGATCAAGATACCCGGTACTTC	CSASTLADQDTRYF
.	TRBV6-5	TRBJ2-6	.	TGTGCCAACAGACGGGACATATCTGGAGCCAACGTCCTGACTTTC	CANRRDISGANVLTF
TRBD1	TRBV29-1	TRBJ2-1	.	TGCAGCGAGGACAGGACCTACAATGAGCAGTTCTTC	CSEDRTYNEQFF
.	TRBV20-1	TRBJ1-2	many	TGCACTATACGGGGGAACTATGGCTACACCTTC	CTIRGNYGYTF
.	TRBV20-1	TRBJ2-1	.	.	CSATGGVGGGNEQSF
.	TRBV20-1	TRBJ2-5	.	TGCAGTGCTAGTTATTTAACCGGGACCAGTTTGGTGACCCAGTACTTC	CSASYLTGTSLVTQYF
TRBD1	TRBV20-1	TRBJ1-2	few	TGCAGTGCTGAAACGACAGGGGACTATGGCTACACCTTC	CSAETTGDYGYTF
.	TRBV10-1	TRBJ1-1	.	TGCGCCAGCAGTGTCACCCGGGGATCTGAAGCTTTCTTT	CASSVTRGSEAFF
.	TRBV6-2/TRBV6-3	TRBJ1-1	.	TGTGCCAGCAGTCCCCCAGGGAGATCCACTGAAACTTTCTTT	CASSPPGRSTETFF
TRBD2	TRBV11-3	TRBJ2-3	.	TGTGCCAGCAGCCCAGGGACTAGGGGGAGAATATATACGCAGTATTTT	CASSPGTRGRIYTQYF
TRBD2	TRBV6-1	TRBJ2-5	.	TGTACCTCCGAGACTAGCAGGTCCCGAGAGACCCAGTACTTC	CTSETSRSRETQYF
.	TRBV20-1	TRBJ2-1	.	TGCAGTGCCCGGGCCACGGGTTGGGGTGAGCAGTTCTTC	CSARATGWGEQFF
.	TRBV6-2/TRBV6-3	TRBJ2-7	.	TGTGTCAGCAGTTACCTCCGATCCTACGAGCAGTACTTC	CVSSYLRSYEQYF
.	TRBV29-1	TRBJ2-1	.	TGCAGCGTTGAGGCTGGAGGCCACAATAAGCAGTTCTTC	CSVEAGGHNKQFF
.	TRBV6-4	TRBJ2-6	.	TGTGCCATCCCGACAGAGCCCCAGGGGAGCTCGGGCCAACGTCCTGATTTC	CAIPTEPQGSSGQRPDF
TRBD2	TRBV28	TRBJ2-7	.	TGTGCCAATACCCTAGCGGGAGATCCTTACGAGCAGTACTTT	CANTLAGDPYEQYF
.	TRBV10-2	TRBJ1-1	.	TGCGCCAGCACTGGGTGGAGCACTCTAAACACTGAAGCTTTCTTT	CASTGWSTLNTEAFF
.	TRBV29-1	TRBJ2-1	.	TGTAGCGTCGAGCCCGGATTTACCTACAATGAGCGGTTCTTC	CSVEPGFTYNERFF
TRBD1	TRBV29-1	TRBJ2-6	.	TGCAGCGCATACAGGGGCTCTGGGGCCAACATCCTGACATTC	CSAYRGSGANILTF
.	TRBV5-4	TRBJ1-2	.	TGTGCCAGCAGCTTGGGAGGGCTAGGGGTGGCTGGATGCACCTTC	CASSLGGLGVAGCTF
.	TRBV28	TRBJ1-5	many	TGTGCCAGCAGAGCAGGGACAAAGGGCGATCAGCCCCAGCATTTT	CASRAGTKGDQPQHF
.	TRBV5-1	TRBJ1-2	many	TGCGCCAGCAGCTTGGAAGGGAACTATGGCTACACCTTC	CASSLEGNYGYTF
.	TRBV10-2	TRBJ1-4	many	TGCGCCAGCAGTGAGGGGGGTCCTAATGAAAAACTGTTTTTT	CASSEGGPNEKLFF
TRBD2	TRBV5-5	TRBJ2-6	.	TGTGCCGGCAGCTCGTATGGGGGGGACGGGGCCAACGTCCTGACTTTC	CAGSSYGGDGANVLTF
.	TRBV29-1	TRBJ2-7	few	TGCAGCGCAAAGAGGTCGTGGGAGGACAGCTCCTACGAGCAGTACTTC	CSAKRSWEDSSYEQYF
.	TRBV29-1	TRBJ1-1	medium-sized	TGCAGCGTTGCCAGGGCTGAGACTGAAGCTTTCTTT	CSVARAETEAFF
.	TRBV28	TRBJ2-1	.	TGTGCCAGCAGTGTGCGCAGGGTACCCAATGAGCAGTTCTTC	CASSVRRVPNEQFF
TRBD1	TRBV28	TRBJ2-5	many	TGTGCCAGCAGACAGGACAGGGAGGTGGAGACCCAGTACTTC	CASRQDREVETQYF
TRBD1	TRBV12-3/TRBV12-4	TRBJ1-2	.	TGTGCCAGCAGTTTAACAGGGGACTTAAAATTTACTAACTGTGACTACACCTTC	CASSLTGDLKFTNCDYTF
.	TRBV5-1	TRBJ2-2	.	TGCGCCAGCAGCTTGGGGAGGGCGAACACCGGGGAGCTGTTTTTT	CASSLGRANTGELFF
.	TRBV4-1	TRBJ2-1	.	TGCGCCAGCAGCCACGTCCGGGTTAGAGACAATGAGCAGTTCTTC	CASSHVRVRDNEQFF
TRBD1	TRBV28	TRBJ2-3	many	TGTGCCAGCAGTAACCGGGACAGGGGAACGACAGATACGCAGTATTTT	CASSNRDRGTTDTQYF
.	TRBV5-1	TRBJ2-7	few	TGCGCCAGCAGCTTGGTTAGCGAAGCGAACTACGGGCAGTACTTC	CASSLVSEANYGQYF
.	TRBV10-1	TRBJ1-1	.	TGCGCCAGCACTGCCACCCGGGGAACCGAAGCTTTCTTT	CASTATRGTEAFF
TRBD2	TRBV29-1	TRBJ2-5	.	TGCAGCGTAGAGGCTAGCGGTTTACAAGAGACCCAGTACTTC	CSVEASGLQETQYF
.	TRBV29-1	TRBJ1-2	many	TGCAGCGTTGAAGATCGCGGGCCCAACTATGGCTACACCTTC	CSVEDRGPNYGYTF
.	TRBV6-6	TRBJ1-1	.	TGTGCCAGCAGTTATCTGGGTACGAACACTGAAGCTTTCTTT	CASSYLGTNTEAFF